The entry below gives a single TCR beta chain sequence along with its context. This clone was seen more than once but under ten times. The clone's antigen remains unknown. Base quality data are lacking; no much larger clone is found one base away. The germline V gene (reference sequence) sets CDR1 to MNHNY and CDR2 to SVGAGI. From the cysteine through the phenylalanine, the CDR3 covers 14 amino acids. Of all the DNA, just the CDR3 is kept, 42 bases in frame from base 1. Cut back by 6 bases and 6 bases, the V and J ends lie 12 bases apart. TCRbeta CDR3 regions were sequenced with the immunoSEQ Assay. After extraction, genomic DNA underwent amplification by bias-controlled multiplex PCR, followed by high-throughput sequencing. As for how the authors treated the data: To quantify the absolute abundance of each unique TCRbeta CDR3 region, sequences were collapsed and filtered. T cell fraction was estimated by normalization of TCRbeta template counts to usable DNA, with usable DNA being measured through amplification of reference genes present in all nucleated cells. Repertoire TCRs were annotated as SARS-CoV-2-specific by exact matching of V gene, CDR3 amino acid sequence and J gene to a known reactive TCR set. The reference SARS-CoV-2 TCR set came from MIRA and was filtered for enrichment in COVID-19-positive ImmuneCODE repertoires, removing public or cross-reactive TCRs. Based on the MIRA antigens, annotated TCRs were further analysed at the level of specific ORF or position within ORF. Breadth was defined as the number of annotated unique rearrangements divided by the total number of unique productive rearrangements, and depth was defined as the summed frequency of the annotated unique rearrangements. TCR breadth was compared between groups using two-sided Wilcoxon rank-sum tests. Sourced from immuneACCESS, this table was stored by TCRdb with only in-frame sequences that have V and J called. A share of the clones is absent; for the studies checked, an unresolved V gene accounts for under half, and the remainder has no known explanation. V, J and clone size derive from that table, while D and trimming were established from the DNA sequence. Recorded for this sample are about 420,000 clones; approximately 90% of them occurred a single time. The ten largest clones take up about 3.5% of the sample.

This record belongs to a study of Ad26.COV2.S vaccination and SARS-CoV-2 variants (dated by TCRdb to about 2021). Context from the whole study: Vaccine-arm donors were drawn from COV1001, a multicentre, randomized, double-blind, placebo-controlled phase I-IIa trial of Ad26.COV2.S in healthy adults. Ad26.COV2.S was administered intramuscularly at 5 x 10^10 or 1 x 10^11 viral particles, either as a single shot or as two shots given 56 days apart. Sequencing of the TCRbeta repertoire served to evaluate the specificity and breadth of SARS-CoV-2-reactive T cell receptors following Ad26.COV2.S vaccination. The TCR-sequenced set comprised about 32 samples: some 19 Ad26.COV2.S vaccine recipients, 5 placebo recipients and 8 SARS-CoV-2 convalescent individuals. Trial participants were randomized into five groups of five: low-dose or high-dose Ad26.COV2.S given once or twice, or placebo on both occasions. Throughout the experiments and outcome assessment, investigators stayed blinded to trial group allocation. What the authors observed across the whole study: Comparable non-spike TCR breadth was observed between vaccine and placebo recipients, consistent with only spike being contained in the vaccine. The study lacked the statistical power to compare responses across vaccine doses or regimens. Spike-specific TCR breadth was higher in Ad26.COV2.S recipients than in placebo recipients (P = 0.0014). After vaccination, spike-specific CD8+ and CD4+ T cell responses were reported to show substantial breadth. The authors noted that the TCR breadth and depth analyses may have underestimated total T cell responses.

What the treatment or condition label conveys for this sample: some 20 received Ad26.COV2.S at low or high dose, single or two shots; 5 received placebo; per-sample allocation not given. Repertoires of vaccine and placebo recipients were sequenced from samples taken on day 63 after the first injection. Cohort 1b enrolled about two dozen adults aged 18-55 years at a single site in Boston, USA, between 29 July and 7 August 2020. As a vaccine, Ad26.COV2.S was a replication-incompetent adenovirus type 26 vector that expressed a prefusion-stabilized SARS-CoV-2 spike protein derived from the original Wuhan strain.

Sequenced here: peripheral blood, sampled in a trial of Ad26.COV2.S vaccine versus placebo. The V and J segments used are TRBV6-6 and TRBJ1-6; the D region possibly corresponds to TRBD1 (6 bases align). The TCR was taken from a person aged 18-60 years who received the Ad26.COV2.S COVID-19 vaccine or a placebo. The CDR3 amino acid sequence is: CASRATGANSPLHF. In nucleotides, the sequence is TGTGCCAGCAGGGCGACAGGAGCTAATTCACCCCTCCACTTT.